Presented here are 7 T cell receptor beta chains from one specimen sequenced in a study of tumour-infiltrating T cells in Burkitt lymphoma. The repertoire was sequenced with immunoSEQ multiplex PCR; TCRdb's copy has only in-frame clones and lacks some. The sample contains about 13,000 clones, roughly 85% of which appear only once. The sequenced material came from tumor tissue. Receptor source: a human donor with diffuse large B-cell lymphoma.

This clone was counted once. The gene calls are TRBV6-5 and TRBJ2-7; TRBD2 matches 8 bases. This CDR3 is built from 14 residues. J was trimmed by 3 bases and V by 5 bases; bases with no gene match: 6. CDR1 and CDR2 from the germline V gene are MNHEY and SVGAGI. Written as DNA, the CDR3 is TGTGCCAGCAGTCGTTCAGGGACTAGCTACGAGCAGTACTTC. It translates to CASSRSGTSYEQYF.

The rearrangement links TRBV5-8 to TRBJ2-3, with 8 bases identical to TRBD1. There are 15 residues in the CDR3. Trimming cost V 5 bases and J 0 bases; bases outside gene matches: 5. Per the germline V gene, CDR1 is SGHTS and CDR2 is YDEGEE. As DNA, the CDR3 is TGTGCCAGCAGTTTTTGGACAGGGAGCACAGATACGCAGTATTTT. Encoded protein: CASSFWTGSTDTQYF.

CDR3 amino acids: CASSLTGPGGYTF. In DNA form, the CDR3 reads TGTGCCAGCAGCCTGACAGGTCCTGGAGGCTACACCTTC. The chain uses TRBV7-9 and TRBJ1-2; TRBD1 is a possible D gene (6 bases). The germline gives CDR1 SEHNR, CDR2 FQNEAQ (reference sequence). This CDR3 is 13 amino acids long. V was clipped by 5 bases and J by 8 bases, with 15 bases between them. The entire variable domain, with the rest obtained from reference TRBV7-9 and TRBJ1-2, is as follows: DTGVSQNPRHKITKRGQNVTFRCDPISEHNRLYWYRQTLGQGPEFLTYFQNEAQLEKSRLLSDRFSAERPKGSFSTLEIQRTEQGDSAMYLCASSLTGPGGYTFGSGTRLTVV.

The chain links TRBV2 to TRBJ1-3, with D unclear. With 0 bases removed from V and 9 bases from J, the gap between germline ends came to 12 bases. Germline lookup yields CDR1 SNHLY and CDR2 FYNNEI. This CDR3 region has 14 residues. CDR3 residues: CASSEAGGAITIYF. The CDR3 DNA is TGTGCCAGCAGTGAAGCGGGCGGAGCGATCACCATATATTTT.

This rearrangement joins TRBV14 to TRBJ2-5; perhaps TRBD2 as D (5 bases). The CDR3 runs to 12 residues. Trimming left V 3 bases short and J 5 bases short, with 7 bases between. Germline CDR1 and CDR2: SGHDN and FVKESK. CDR3 region: CASSHSGETQYF. CDR3 nucleotide sequence: TGTGCCAGCAGCCATTCGGGGGAGACCCAGTACTTC.

This rearrangement joins TRBV11-2 to TRBJ1-3, with 9 bases matching TRBD1. Germline loops: CDR1 SGHAT, CDR2 FQNNGV. The CDR3 runs 18 residues. The trim removed 2 bases at V and 0 bases at J, leaving 8 bases unmatched. The CDR3 nucleotides are TGTGCCAGCAGCTTATTCCTCCGGACAGGGGTCTCTGGAAACACCATATATTTT. It is translated as CASSLFLRTGVSGNTIYF.

This clone was counted a few times. The chain carries TRBV19 and TRBJ1-1, with D unresolved. Trimming removed 3 bases at V and 1 base at J, with 3 bases between. The CDR3 is 12 residues long. Germline CDR1 and CDR2: LNHDA and SQIVND (reference sequence). CDR3 protein: CASSMGNTEAFF. The CDR3 nucleotides are TGTGCCAGTAGTATGGGGAACACTGAAGCTTTCTTT. Based on the CDR3 plus reference TRBV19 and TRBJ1-1, the full variable domain is DGGITQSPKYLFRKEGQNVTLSCEQNLNHDAMYWYRQDPGQGLRLIYYSQIVNDFQKGDIAEGYSVSREKKESFPLTVTSAQKNPTAFYLCASSMGNTEAFFGQGTRLTVV.